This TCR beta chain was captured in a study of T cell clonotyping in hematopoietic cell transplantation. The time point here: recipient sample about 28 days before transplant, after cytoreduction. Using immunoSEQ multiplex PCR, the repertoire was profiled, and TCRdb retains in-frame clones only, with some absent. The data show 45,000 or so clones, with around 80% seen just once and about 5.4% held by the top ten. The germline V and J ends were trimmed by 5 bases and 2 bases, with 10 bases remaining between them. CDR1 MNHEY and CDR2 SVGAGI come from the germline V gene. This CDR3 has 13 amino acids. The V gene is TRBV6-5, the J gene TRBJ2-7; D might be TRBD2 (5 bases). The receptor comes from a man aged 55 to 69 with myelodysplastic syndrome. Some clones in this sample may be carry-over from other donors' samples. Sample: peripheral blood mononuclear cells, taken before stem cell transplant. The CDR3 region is CASSNGLTYEQYF. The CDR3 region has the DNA TGTGCCAGCAGTAACGGACTGACCTACGAGCAGTACTTC.